These 32 T cell receptor beta chains came from one sample sequenced in a study of Ad26.COV2.S vaccination and SARS-CoV-2 variants. Produced via immunoSEQ multiplex PCR; TCRdb's table is partial and in-frame only. The table records 400,000 to 450,000 clones, about 93% of them present only once. Specified treatment: around 19 received Ad26.COV2.S at low or high dose, single or two shots; 5 received placebo; per-sample allocation not given. The samples date from day 63 after the first vaccine or placebo injection. The starting material was peripheral blood, obtained in a trial of Ad26.COV2.S vaccine versus placebo. The receptors here all came from a person between 18 and 65 years old who received the Ad26.COV2.S COVID-19 vaccine or a placebo.

J is TRBJ2-1 and V is TRBV29-1; 9 bases are shared with TRBD1. Per the germline V gene, CDR1 is SQVTM and CDR2 is ANQGSEA. V lost 4 bases, J lost 0 bases, and 4 bases stayed unmatched. This CDR3 comprises 15 residues. The CDR3 sequence is CSVGGQGSSYNEQFF. The CDR3, as DNA: TGCAGCGTTGGCGGACAGGGGAGCTCCTACAATGAGCAGTTCTTC.

V gene TRBV5-1 combines with J gene TRBJ2-2, with 8 positions matching TRBD1. V gave up 3 bases and J gave up 6 bases; unmatched junction bases: 1. This CDR3 has 13 residues. CDR1 SGHRS and CDR2 YFSETQ come from the germline V gene. This CDR3 is CASSWTGSGELFF. CDR3 nucleotides: TGCGCCAGCAGCTGGACAGGGTCCGGGGAGCTGTTTTTT.

This sequence joins TRBV5-4 and TRBJ1-2; a possible D gene is TRBD1 (5 bases). This CDR3 has 12 residues. Trimming took off 1 base at V and 6 bases at J, with 7 bases between the two ends. The germline V gene has CDR1 SGHNT and CDR2 YYREEE (reference sequence). The CDR3 reads CASSLWGDGYTF. In nucleotides, the CDR3 is TGTGCCAGCAGCTTGTGGGGGGATGGCTACACCTTC.

The rearrangement joins TRBV30 to TRBJ1-1, with unresolved D. Germline-derived CDR1 and CDR2 are GTSNPN and SVGIG (reference sequence). The CDR3 length is 13 residues. The V and J ends lost 1 base and 2 bases respectively, with 8 bases between them. The CDR3 coding sequence is TGTGCCTGGAGTGATGGGATAAACACTGAAGCTTTCTTT. As protein: CAWSDGINTEAFF.

The chain links TRBV5-6 to TRBJ1-2; D not resolved. V lost 0 bases to trimming and J lost 4 bases, with 10 bases between them. Per the germline V gene, CDR1 is SGHDT and CDR2 is YYEEEE. The CDR3 spans 14 residues. CDR3 sequence reads: CASSLGQLGYGYTF. Written as DNA, the CDR3 is TGTGCCAGCAGCTTGGGCCAGCTTGGCTATGGCTACACCTTC.

The genes are TRBV7-6 and TRBJ2-2; D possibly corresponds to TRBD1 (6 bases). The CDR3 spans 14 residues. Germline loops: CDR1 SGHVS, CDR2 FNYEAQ. V was trimmed by 5 bases and J by 6 bases, leaving 13 bases between them. The DNA of the CDR3 is TGTGCCAGCAGCCGAACAGGGACCCCCGGGGAGCTGTTTTTT. Residues: CASSRTGTPGELFF.

The chain is built from TRBV7-6 and TRBJ2-5; no clear D gene. Germline values: CDR1 SGHVS, CDR2 FNYEAQ. The CDR3 consists of 15 residues. V lost 0 bases and J 7 bases, leaving 15 bases between the germline ends. CDR3 sequence reads: CASSLANGLLRTQYF. DNA for the CDR3: TGTGCCAGCAGCTTAGCGAATGGGCTCCTTCGGACCCAGTACTTC.

The chain recombines TRBV28 with TRBJ2-5; 11 bases fit TRBD1. Trimming took 5 bases from V and 3 from J; bases not matched to a gene: 5. The CDR3 length is 15 residues. Germline V gene lookup returns CDR1 MDHEN and CDR2 SYDVKM. This chain's CDR3 is CASSPRDRGKETQYF. The CDR3 DNA sequence: TGTGCCAGCAGTCCTCGGGACAGGGGGAAAGAGACCCAGTACTTC.

As concerns this clone: The identical CDR3 is also encoded by other nucleotide sequences in the sample. The chain couples TRBV6-5 to TRBJ2-1; TRBD2 agrees at 13 bases. V shed 5 bases, J shed 7 bases, and the junction held 5 bases outside the gene matches. Germline-derived CDR1 and CDR2 are MNHEY and SVGAGI. CDR3 length: 15 residues. The CDR3, as DNA: TGTGCCAGCAGTCGCGGACTAGCGGGAGTTAATGAGCAGTTCTTC. The encoded protein is CASSRGLAGVNEQFF.

CDR3 region: CASTAQGGEQFF. Here the CDR3 DNA reads TGTGCCAGCACCGCCCAGGGGGGTGAGCAGTTCTTC. This rearrangement joins TRBV7-9 to TRBJ2-1; perhaps TRBD1 as D (7 bases). Trimming pared 7 bases from V and 9 bases from J, leaving 13 bases between. The germline V gene has CDR1 SEHNR and CDR2 FQNEAQ (reference sequence). CDR3 size: 12 residues.

The chain has TRBV7-2 and TRBJ1-1; D possibly corresponds to TRBD1 (6 bases). In germline, CDR1 is SGHTA, CDR2 FQGNSA. V was cut by 5 bases and J by 4 bases, with 17 bases left in between. The CDR3 totals 15 residues. In DNA form, the CDR3 reads TGTGCCAGCAGCGGACGGGGGCTCCGGGGCACTGAAGCTTTCTTT. Its protein product is CASSGRGLRGTEAFF.

This clone was seen only once. The gene calls are TRBV27 and TRBJ2-2, with D maybe TRBD1 (6 bases). This CDR3 has 18 amino acids. V was pared by 5 bases and J by 3 bases, with 22 bases between. The germline V gene has CDR1 MNHEY and CDR2 SMNVEV (reference sequence). Here the CDR3 DNA reads TGTGCCAGCAGTCAGATCGGACAGCCGATGAGCCACACCGGGGAGCTGTTTTTT. Translating gives CASSQIGQPMSHTGELFF.

The chain combines TRBV5-1 with TRBJ2-7; possibly TRBD2 for D (5 bases). Germline V gene lookup returns CDR1 SGHRS and CDR2 YFSETQ. V gave up 6 bases and J gave up 4 bases, with 8 bases separating them. CDR3 length: 11 amino acids. DNA for the CDR3: TGCGCCAGCACCGAGGGTTACGAGCAGTACTTC. Amino acid sequence: CASTEGYEQYF.

The chain joins TRBV3-1 (or the pseudogene TRBV3-2) to TRBJ2-1, with TRBD2 matching over 10 bases. The CDR3 extends over 17 amino acids. Losses at the gene ends were 6 bases for V and 9 bases for J; bases not matched to a gene: 17. Looked up from germline, CDR1 is LGHDT and CDR2 is YNNKEL (reference sequence). CDR3 sequence reads: CASRRDLGAGGPIEQFF. The CDR3 DNA sequence: TGTGCCAGCAGACGCGACTTAGGAGCGGGAGGGCCAATTGAGCAGTTCTTC.

This chain joins TRBV5-4 and TRBJ1-2, with TRBD1 as a possible D gene (5 bases). V lost 5 bases, J lost 3 bases, and 11 bases lay in between. Germline-derived CDR1 and CDR2 are SGHNT and YYREEE (reference sequence). CDR3 length equals 13 residues. CDR3 nucleotide sequence: TGTGCCAGCAGACAGGACGCATACTATGGCTACACCTTC. It yields the protein CASRQDAYYGYTF.

This clone showed up just once. V and J are TRBV9 and TRBJ2-1; TRBD2 might be the D (6 bases). The V and J ends lost 0 bases and 2 bases respectively, with 9 bases between them. Germline V CDR1 and CDR2: SGDLS, YYNGEE. The CDR3 length is 15 residues. CDR3 DNA sequence: TGTGCCAGCAGCGTAGGGGCTAGCGCCTACAATGAGCAGTTCTTC. It specifies CASSVGASAYNEQFF. Variable domain in full (rest from reference TRBV9 and TRBJ2-1): DSGVTQTPKHLITATGQRVTLRCSPRSGDLSVYWYQQSLDQGLQFLIQYYNGEERAKGNILERFSAQQFPDLHSELNLSSLELGDSALYFCASSVGASAYNEQFFGPGTRLTVL.

V usage is TRBV19 and J usage is TRBJ1-1, with D unresolved. CDR1 is LNHDA and CDR2 is SQIVND in the germline V gene (reference sequence). The CDR3 loop spans 12 amino acids. Trimming took 6 bases from V and 3 from J, leaving 8 bases between them. DNA for the CDR3: TGTGCCAGTAGAGTCGGAGACACTGAAGCTTTCTTT. Protein product: CASRVGDTEAFF.

The chain recombines TRBV29-1 with TRBJ2-6, with D possibly being TRBD1 (5 bases). Germline lookup yields CDR1 SQVTM and CDR2 ANQGSEA. This CDR3 has 16 amino acids. The V gene lost 5 bases and the J gene lost 2 bases, with 16 bases spanning the gap. The CDR3 protein is CSVPYPRETGANVLTF. CDR3 DNA: TGCAGCGTTCCCTACCCCAGGGAAACTGGGGCCAACGTCCTGACTTTC.

The V and J genes are TRBV30 and TRBJ1-1; D remains ambiguous. Germline assignment: CDR1 GTSNPN and CDR2 SVGIG (reference sequence). CDR3 length equals 14 residues. V shed 4 bases and J shed 0 bases, with 12 bases lying between them. This CDR3 reads CAWKGIGMNTEAFF. DNA for the CDR3: TGTGCCTGGAAAGGGATAGGGATGAACACTGAAGCTTTCTTT. The whole variable domain, filled in from reference TRBV30 and TRBJ1-1, reads SQTIHQWPATLVQPVGSPLSLECTVEGTSNPNLYWYRQAAGRGLQLLFYSVGIGQISSEVPQNLSASRPQDRQFILSSKKLLLSDSGFYLCAWKGIGMNTEAFFGQGTRLTVV.

This chain's CDR3 is CATTTPGRGVNTGELFF. The DNA of the CDR3 is TGTGCCACCACCACCCCTGGGAGGGGGGTGAACACCGGGGAGCTGTTTTTT. The chain has TRBV15 and TRBJ2-2; D perhaps matches TRBD2 (7 bases). V gave up 7 bases and J gave up 1 base, with 19 bases separating them. The CDR3 extends over 17 amino acids. Germline loops: CDR1 LNHNV, CDR2 YYDKDF (reference sequence).

This clone was counted once. V gene TRBV5-1 combines with J gene TRBJ2-7; a possible D gene is TRBD2 (6 bases). V shed 2 bases and J shed 0 bases, with 12 bases lying between them. CDR1 is SGHRS, CDR2 YFSETQ, per germline. The CDR3 contains 15 residues. CDR3 DNA sequence: TGCGCCAGCAGCTTTGGGGGGAGTGCCTCCTACGAGCAGTACTTC. Its protein product is CASSFGGSASYEQYF.

A note on this clone: The same CDR3 is also encoded by other DNA sequences in this sample. The chain uses TRBV7-9 and TRBJ1-2; D may be TRBD1 (5 bases). Trimming removed 1 base at V and 2 bases at J, with 5 bases between. Germline V lookup: CDR1 SEHNR, CDR2 FQNEAQ (reference sequence). This CDR3 has 13 amino acids. The CDR3 DNA follows: TGTGCCAGCAGCTTAGAGGGGAACTATGGCTACACCTTC. It encodes CASSLEGNYGYTF.

The chain employs TRBV7-3 and TRBJ1-2; D perhaps matches TRBD1 (5 bases). The CDR3 spans 13 residues. Between the trimmed V and J ends, which lost 4 bases and 5 bases, there was a span of 11 bases. The germline CDR1 and CDR2 sequences are SGHTA and FQGTGA. CDR3 loop: CASSSPGGYGYTF. In nucleotides, the CDR3 is TGTGCCAGCAGCTCCCCGGGGGGGTATGGCTACACCTTC.

The chain uses TRBV5-1 and TRBJ2-3; 10 bases agree with TRBD2. Germline CDR1 and CDR2: SGHRS and YFSETQ. Trimming removed 2 bases from V and 1 base from J; junction bases left unmatched: 1. This CDR3 is built from 15 residues. The CDR3 reads CASSFLAGGTDTQYF. The CDR3 DNA sequence: TGCGCCAGCAGCTTCCTAGCGGGAGGCACAGATACGCAGTATTTT.

This clone was detected only a few times. The chain carries TRBV28 and TRBJ2-2, with D uncertain. With 6 bases removed from V and 1 base from J, the gap between germline ends came to 12 bases. The CDR3 is made up of 15 amino acids. The germline V gene encodes CDR1 MDHEN and CDR2 SYDVKM. As DNA, the CDR3 is TGTGCCAGCAGCTTAGATTGGGTGAACACCGGGGAGCTGTTTTTT. Its translation: CASSLDWVNTGELFF.

This chain links TRBV6-5 with TRBJ1-3; D may be TRBD1 (5 bases). Germline CDR1 and CDR2: MNHEY and SVGAGI. The germline V and J ends were trimmed by 6 bases and 5 bases, with 11 bases remaining between them. The CDR3 has 13 amino acids. CDR3 residues: CASSRDGRNTIYF. CDR3 in DNA: TGTGCCAGCAGCCGGGACGGGCGAAACACCATATATTTT.

The chain joins TRBV10-3 to TRBJ2-7, with 8 bases that match TRBD2. This CDR3 is built from 14 residues. V lost 6 bases and J lost 0; bases outside the gene matches: 4. Germline CDR1 is ENHRY and CDR2 is SYGVKD. CDR3 in DNA: TGTGCCATCAGCGCCGGGACTAGCTCCTACGAGCAGTACTTC. Its translation: CAISAGTSSYEQYF.

The chain recombines TRBV27 with TRBJ2-3, with 8 bases fitting TRBD1. Per germline, CDR1 MNHEY and CDR2 SMNVEV (reference sequence). With 4 bases clipped from V and 10 bases from J, the junction kept 10 bases outside the gene matches. The length of the CDR3 is 14 residues. The CDR3 loop reads CASSSPWTGKAQYF. The CDR3, as DNA: TGTGCCAGCAGTTCGCCCTGGACAGGGAAGGCGCAGTATTTT.

This clone was seen just once. CDR3 region: CASSSWGWGAFF. CDR3 nucleotides: TGTGCCAGCAGCTCTTGGGGCTGGGGGGCTTTCTTT. This chain joins TRBV14 and TRBJ1-1, with D perhaps matching TRBD1 (5 bases). Germline CDR1 SGHDN, CDR2 FVKESK. The CDR3 runs to 12 residues. The V end lost 5 bases, the J end lost 11 bases, and 15 bases lay between the germline ends.

V gene TRBV6-5 combines with J gene TRBJ2-1; D is perhaps TRBD1 (5 bases). CDR3 size: 14 residues. With 2 bases removed from V and 3 bases from J, the gap between germline ends came to 8 bases. Germline CDR1 MNHEY, CDR2 SVGAGI. This chain's CDR3 is CASSYGQGYNEQFF. For the CDR3, the DNA is TGTGCCAGCAGTTACGGCCAGGGCTACAATGAGCAGTTCTTC.

CDR3 coding DNA: TGCGCCAGCAGCCAAGATCGACAGACTTCCTACGAGCAGTACTTC. It specifies CASSQDRQTSYEQYF. The V gene is TRBV4-3, the J gene TRBJ2-7, with D possibly matching TRBD1 (5 bases). The CDR3 has 15 residues. V gave up 0 bases and J gave up 1 base, with 10 bases separating them. CDR1 LGHNA and CDR2 YSLEER come from the germline V gene.

J is TRBJ2-7 and V is TRBV15, with a weak D call TRBD2 (5 bases). The CDR3 sequence is 14 residues long. Germline CDR1 and CDR2: LNHNV and YYDKDF (reference sequence). Trimming shortened V by 1 base and J by 0 bases, and 7 bases separated the two germline ends. As DNA, the CDR3 is TGTGCCACCAGCAGAGGAGACTACTCCTACGAGCAGTACTTC. Translating gives CATSRGDYSYEQYF.